Sequencing of this T cell receptor beta chain was carried out in a study of early T cells in non-severe SARS-CoV-2 infection. Study information: Sequencing targeted bulk RNA from unsorted whole blood, leaving chains unpaired. Study-wide findings and caveats: VDJdb matches were skewed toward anti-spike CD8 T cell responses.

This clonotype was counted at least ten times. Its target is unknown. The germline CDR1 and CDR2 sequences are SQVTM and ANQGSEA. The CDR3 is 13 amino acids. Deletions cut 3 bases from V and 1 base from J, with 8 bases between. Separate cDNA molecules each had unique molecular identifiers attached to them. One entry per CDR3 protein, called by TCRdb with MiXCR from the 5' RACE reads. The sample has over 50,000 distinct CDR3 sequences, under 8.5% seen once. The receptor comes from an adult who was a healthcare worker with PCR-confirmed SARS-CoV-2 infection or an uninfected control (not recorded which). The J gene is TRBJ2-3, the V gene TRBV29-1; the D gene could be TRBD1 or TRBD2 (5 bases each). Sequencing was performed on whole blood. Written as DNA, the CDR3 is TGCAGCGTTGATCAGGGAGGCACAGATACGCAGTATTTT. It encodes CSVDQGGTDTQYF.